This T cell receptor beta chain was obtained from a study of human thymus T cells. Study-level results: V and J genes seemed to be used with bias in thymic and blood repertoires. Unrelated individuals had highly overlapping thymic repertoires, as reported in related research.

The CDR3 length is 15 residues. This table comes from immunoSEQ multiplex PCR, and its TCRdb copy is limited to in-frame clones, with some not included. The profile shows some 130,000 clones, over 85% of them singletons. Comment on this clone: What it binds is not known.

Resected material from corrective heart surgery provided the thymus tissue analysed. All donors were healthy Finnish infants who were undergoing corrective surgery to treat congenital heart defects. This sequence originates from a boy under three years old with a congenital heart defect but otherwise immunologically healthy. The chain has TRBV7-5 and TRBJ2-2; the DNA was not compared with TRBD1, the D call given in the table. TRBV7-5 is a known pseudogene. Input material: thymus tissue. This CDR3 reads CARSLTGVNTGELFF. The CDR3 DNA reads TGTGCCAGAAGCTTAACAGGAGTAAACACCGGGGAGCTGTTTTTT.